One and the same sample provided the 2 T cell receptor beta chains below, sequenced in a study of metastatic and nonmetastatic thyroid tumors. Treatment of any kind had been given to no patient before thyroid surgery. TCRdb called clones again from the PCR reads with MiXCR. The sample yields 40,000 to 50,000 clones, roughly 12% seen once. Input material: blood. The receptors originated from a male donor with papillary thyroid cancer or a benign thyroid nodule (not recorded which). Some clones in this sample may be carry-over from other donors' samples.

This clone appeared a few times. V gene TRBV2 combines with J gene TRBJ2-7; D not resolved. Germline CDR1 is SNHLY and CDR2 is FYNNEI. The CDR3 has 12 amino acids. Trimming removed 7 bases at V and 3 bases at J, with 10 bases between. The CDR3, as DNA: TGTGCCAGCAAGTACGGCGACTACGAGCAGTACTTC. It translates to CASKYGDYEQYF.

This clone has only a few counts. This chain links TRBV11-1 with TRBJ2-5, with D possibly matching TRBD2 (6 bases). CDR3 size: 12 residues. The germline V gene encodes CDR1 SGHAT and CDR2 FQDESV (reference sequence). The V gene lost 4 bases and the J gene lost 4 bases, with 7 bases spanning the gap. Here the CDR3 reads CASSSGVETQYF. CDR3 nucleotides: TGTGCCAGCAGCTCGGGGGTAGAGACCCAGTACTTC. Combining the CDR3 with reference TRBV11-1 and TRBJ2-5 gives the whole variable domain EAEVAQSPRYKITEKSQAVAFWCDPISGHATLYWYRQILGQGPELLVQFQDESVVDDSQLPKDRFSAERLKGVDSTLKIQPAELGDSAMYLCASSSGVETQYFGPGTRLLVL.